This TCR beta chain emerged from a study of T cells in tuberculosis. Study in general: Sequenced TCRs come from CD1B-GMM tetramer-binding T cells. Study-wide results and limits: GMM-specific TCRs were nearer to active tuberculosis alpha repertoires, suggesting expansion.

About this clone: As yet, its antigen is unknown.

Germline-derived CDR1 and CDR2 are MNHEY and SVGAGI. The CDR3 covers 15 residues. Trimming took 4 bases from V and 4 from J, leaving 16 bases between them. The method was immunoSEQ multiplex PCR; TCRdb's version includes in-frame clones alone and lacks a portion of them. The repertoire holds around 35,000 clones, with around 93% as singletons. As for time point: new active TB diagnosis, blood taken before or within 7 days of starting treatment. Confirmation came from sputum smear and/or culture positivity for M. tuberculosis. On average approximately 100,000 T cells per donor were immunosequenced. The clonotype was recovered from an adult with tuberculosis. The chain joins TRBV6-5 to TRBJ1-1; weak D call: TRBD1 (5 bases). The input for sequencing was PBMCs, taken at tuberculosis diagnosis. In DNA form, the CDR3 reads TGTGCCAGCAGTTGGAGGGGACGGCGGGGCACTGAAGCTTTCTTT. This translates into CASSWRGRRGTEAFF.